This is a list of T cell receptor beta chains from one sample in a study of blood T cell repertoires in COVID-19. Assay used: immunoSEQ multiplex PCR; TCRdb lists only in-frame clones, some missing. The data show 13,000 or so clones, with approximately 77% seen just once and 9.5% to 13% held by the top ten. Sequencing input: peripheral blood. The receptors were sampled from a man between 60 and 75 years old with COVID-19, enrolled during active disease. The CDR3 runs from the conserved cysteine through the conserved F or W. The D gene is left open where the match is weak. Part of the rows lack a size; the others show once, few, many or a class for expanded clones.

V gene: TRBV5-1; D gene: TRBD1; J gene: TRBJ1-5; clone size: -; CDR3 protein: CASSLGQGDQPQHF; CDR3 DNA: TGCGCCAGCAGCTTGGGGCAGGGGGATCAGCCCCAGCATTTT
V gene: TRBV12-5; D gene: TRBD2; J gene: TRBJ2-3; clone size: once; CDR3 protein: CASGLVIAGSTDTQYF; CDR3 DNA: TGTGCTAGTGGTTTGGTAATAGCGGGATCCACAGATACGCAGTATTTT
V gene: TRBV11-2; D gene: -; J gene: TRBJ1-6; clone size: -; CDR3 protein: CASTPRAKGLSYNSPLHF; CDR3 DNA: TGTGCCAGCACCCCGAGGGCCAAGGGACTCTCCTATAATTCACCCCTCCACTTT
V gene: TRBV7-9; D gene: -; J gene: TRBJ1-4; clone size: -; CDR3 protein: CASSKKDTLRRKLFF; CDR3 DNA: TGTGCCAGCAGCAAGAAGGACACCCTTCGGCGAAAACTGTTTTTT
V gene: TRBV30; D gene: -; J gene: TRBJ2-2; clone size: -; CDR3 protein: CAWGLHNTGELFF; CDR3 DNA: TGTGCCTGGGGACTACACAACACCGGGGAGCTGTTTTTT
V gene: TRBV4-1; D gene: -; J gene: TRBJ1-1; clone size: few; CDR3 protein: CASSQRYGNTEAFF; CDR3 DNA: TGCGCCAGCAGCCAGCGGTACGGGAACACTGAAGCTTTCTTT
V gene: TRBV6-2/TRBV6-3; D gene: -; J gene: TRBJ2-5; clone size: -; CDR3 protein: CASSYRFVPETQYF; CDR3 DNA: TGTGCCAGCAGTTACCGTTTCGTCCCAGAGACCCAGTACTTC
V gene: TRBV7-9; D gene: -; J gene: TRBJ2-2; clone size: few; CDR3 protein: CASSLVGSVTGELFF; CDR3 DNA: TGTGCCAGCAGCTTGGTCGGGAGCGTCACCGGGGAGCTGTTTTTT
V gene: TRBV11-2; D gene: -; J gene: TRBJ1-2; clone size: -; CDR3 protein: CASSLGDIRGYTF; CDR3 DNA: TGTGCCAGCAGCTTAGGGGACATTAGGGGCTACACCTTC
V gene: TRBV20-1; D gene: -; J gene: TRBJ2-7; clone size: -; CDR3 protein: CSATSNYEQYF; CDR3 DNA: TGCAGTGCCACATCGAACTACGAGCAGTACTTC
V gene: TRBV4-3; D gene: -; J gene: TRBJ2-2; clone size: -; CDR3 protein: CASSYKSLGELFF; CDR3 DNA: TGCGCCAGCAGCTATAAATCCCTCGGGGAGCTGTTTTTT
V gene: TRBV11-3; D gene: -; J gene: TRBJ2-1; clone size: -; CDR3 protein: CASSLGEPAQQFF; CDR3 DNA: TGTGCCAGCAGCTTAGGGGAGCCCGCGCAGCAGTTCTTC
V gene: TRBV4-3; D gene: TRBD1; J gene: TRBJ1-4; clone size: -; CDR3 protein: CASSQEPTGKDEKLFF; CDR3 DNA: TGCGCCAGCAGCCAGGAACCGACAGGGAAAGATGAAAAACTGTTTTTT
V gene: TRBV3-1/TRBV3-2; D gene: TRBD2; J gene: TRBJ2-7; clone size: -; CDR3 protein: CASSLTIGRTSGGLTPYEQYF; CDR3 DNA: TGTGCCAGCAGCCTTACCATCGGCAGGACTAGCGGGGGGCTCACCCCCTACGAGCAGTACTTC
V gene: TRBV27; D gene: -; J gene: TRBJ2-1; clone size: -; CDR3 protein: CASSFRLGIASNEQFF; CDR3 DNA: TGTGCCAGCAGTTTTAGGCTCGGGATAGCCTCCAATGAGCAGTTCTTC
V gene: TRBV27; D gene: TRBD1; J gene: TRBJ1-4; clone size: -; CDR3 protein: CASSSRQGAREKLFF; CDR3 DNA: TGTGCCAGCAGTTCCCGACAGGGGGCGAGGGAAAAACTGTTTTTT
V gene: TRBV19; D gene: TRBD2; J gene: TRBJ2-3; clone size: -; CDR3 protein: CASSSLGGLAGGEWGTDTQYF; CDR3 DNA: TGTGCCAGTAGTTCCCTAGGAGGACTAGCGGGGGGCGAGTGGGGCACAGATACGCAGTATTTT